Listed below are T cell receptor beta chains from one sample, sequenced in a study of T cell changes during pregnancy in multiple sclerosis. The assay was immunoSEQ multiplex PCR, and TCRdb's table has in-frame clones only and misses some. The table has around 31,000 clones, 93% seen once. Sequenced here: CD4+ T cells from peripheral blood mononuclear cells, sampled in the second trimester of pregnancy. These TCRs come from a female donor with multiple sclerosis, enrolled in a pregnancy study. The CDR3 runs from the conserved cysteine through the conserved F or W. D genes are given only for firm matches. Size is stated for part of the rows, as once, few or many counts, or as a class when the clone is expanded.

CDR3nt: TGTGCCAGTACGGGCCCCGGGACAGGGATGTACAATGAGCAGTTCTTC
CDR3aa: CASTGPGTGMYNEQFF
d_gene: TRBD1
v_gene: TRBV19
j_gene: TRBJ2-1
abundance: NA

CDR3nt: TGTGCCAGCTCACAGGACAGCAACAATGAGCAGTTCTTC
CDR3aa: CASSQDSNNEQFF
d_gene: NA
v_gene: TRBV18
j_gene: TRBJ2-1
abundance: NA

CDR3nt: TGTGCCAGCAGTGCTAGCGGGAGGGCGTTTGAGCAGTACTTC
CDR3aa: CASSASGRAFEQYF
d_gene: TRBD2
v_gene: TRBV2
j_gene: TRBJ2-7
abundance: NA

CDR3nt: TGTGCCAGCAGCCCGAGGCTAGCGGGAGTGGGAGAGACCCAGTACTTC
CDR3aa: CASSPRLAGVGETQYF
d_gene: TRBD2
v_gene: TRBV5-4
j_gene: TRBJ2-5
abundance: NA

CDR3nt: TGTGCCTGGAGTGTCGTTTGGCTAGCGGGAGGCACAGATACGCAGTATTTT
CDR3aa: CAWSVVWLAGGTDTQYF
d_gene: TRBD2
v_gene: TRBV30
j_gene: TRBJ2-3
abundance: NA

CDR3nt: TGTGCCAGCAGACCATTACAGGGGCCCCAGCATTTT
CDR3aa: CASRPLQGPQHF
d_gene: NA
v_gene: TRBV2
j_gene: TRBJ1-5
abundance: NA

CDR3nt: TGTGCCAGCCTCCCTACTAGCGGCTATTCCTACGAGCAGTACTTC
CDR3aa: CASLPTSGYSYEQYF
d_gene: TRBD2
v_gene: TRBV6-1
j_gene: TRBJ2-7
abundance: once

CDR3nt: TGCGCCAGCAGCGAGGGACTAGCGGGATTCACAGATACGCAGTATTTT
CDR3aa: CASSEGLAGFTDTQYF
d_gene: TRBD2
v_gene: TRBV5-1
j_gene: TRBJ2-3
abundance: NA

CDR3nt: TGTGCCACCAAAGGACAGGGCACAGATACGCAGTATTTT
CDR3aa: CATKGQGTDTQYF
d_gene: TRBD1
v_gene: TRBV19
j_gene: TRBJ2-3
abundance: NA

CDR3nt: TGTGCCAGCAGCTTAGCTTCACTAACGGGGGAGACCCAGTACTTC
CDR3aa: CASSLASLTGETQYF
d_gene: NA
v_gene: TRBV11-2
j_gene: TRBJ2-5
abundance: NA

CDR3nt: TGCGCCAGCAGCTTGGCTATGTCTCTCCAGGGGAACTCCTACGAGCAGTACTTC
CDR3aa: CASSLAMSLQGNSYEQYF
d_gene: NA
v_gene: TRBV5-1
j_gene: TRBJ2-7
abundance: NA

CDR3nt: TGTGCCAGTAGGCCCCAAGGGGAAACTGGCTACACCTTC
CDR3aa: CASRPQGETGYTF
d_gene: NA
v_gene: TRBV19
j_gene: TRBJ1-2
abundance: NA

CDR3nt: TGTGCCAGCACCTCGAACACTGAAGCTTTCTTT
CDR3aa: CASTSNTEAFF
d_gene: NA
v_gene: TRBV28
j_gene: TRBJ1-1
abundance: few

CDR3nt: TGTGCCATCAGGAGTGTTGATACGCAGTATTTT
CDR3aa: CAIRSVDTQYF
d_gene: NA
v_gene: TRBV10-3
j_gene: TRBJ2-3
abundance: once

CDR3nt: TGCGCCAGCAGCTTCGGGGGGTTGGGCTATGGCTACACCTTC
CDR3aa: CASSFGGLGYGYTF
d_gene: NA
v_gene: TRBV5-1
j_gene: TRBJ1-2
abundance: NA

CDR3nt: TGTGCCAGCAGTGAACCAGCGGGAGGTATCAATGAGCAGTTCTTC
CDR3aa: CASSEPAGGINEQFF
d_gene: TRBD2
v_gene: TRBV25-1
j_gene: TRBJ2-1
abundance: NA

CDR3nt: TGTGCCAGCAGCTTAGGGACAGGGGCGAACACCGGGGAGCTGTTTTTT
CDR3aa: CASSLGTGANTGELFF
d_gene: TRBD1
v_gene: TRBV5-8
j_gene: TRBJ2-2
abundance: once

CDR3nt: TGTGCCAGCAGGAAAGGAGAGGCTGGAAACACCATATATTTT
CDR3aa: CASRKGEAGNTIYF
d_gene: NA
v_gene: TRBV2
j_gene: TRBJ1-3
abundance: NA

CDR3nt: TGTGCCAGCAGCGTATCGGGGTTAGCCGGGGAGCTGTTTTTT
CDR3aa: CASSVSGLAGELFF
d_gene: NA
v_gene: TRBV9
j_gene: TRBJ2-2
abundance: NA

CDR3nt: TGTGCCAGCAGTTTATGGGGGGGGACAGATACGCAGTATTTT
CDR3aa: CASSLWGGTDTQYF
d_gene: TRBD2
v_gene: TRBV27
j_gene: TRBJ2-3
abundance: NA

CDR3nt: TGCAGCGTTGAACCAGGGACAGATACGCAGTATTTT
CDR3aa: CSVEPGTDTQYF
d_gene: NA
v_gene: TRBV29-1
j_gene: TRBJ2-3
abundance: NA

CDR3nt: TGTGCCAGCAGTCTCCCATCCGGGGTTCTCCATGGCTACACCTTC
CDR3aa: CASSLPSGVLHGYTF
d_gene: NA
v_gene: TRBV28
j_gene: TRBJ1-2
abundance: NA

CDR3nt: TGTGCCACCAGCAGAGATATAAGGGGTTCCGAGCAGTACTTC
CDR3aa: CATSRDIRGSEQYF
d_gene: NA
v_gene: TRBV15
j_gene: TRBJ2-7
abundance: NA

CDR3nt: TGTGCCAGCAGTTTTCCCCAAGTTGTTACGGCCTACGAGCAGTACTTC
CDR3aa: CASSFPQVVTAYEQYF
d_gene: NA
v_gene: TRBV28
j_gene: TRBJ2-7
abundance: NA

CDR3nt: TGTGCCAGCTCACCACGGGGAGGGGAGGGGCCCCACGAGCAGTACTTC
CDR3aa: CASSPRGGEGPHEQYF
d_gene: TRBD2
v_gene: TRBV18
j_gene: TRBJ2-7
abundance: NA

CDR3nt: TGTGCCAGCAGCCAACAAGGGGCTAGCGGACGTATGGTCTTTTACGAGCAGTACTTC
CDR3aa: CASSQQGASGRMVFYEQYF
d_gene: TRBD2
v_gene: TRBV4-2
j_gene: TRBJ2-7
abundance: NA

CDR3nt: TGTGCCAGCAGCGATCTAGCGGGGTCCTACAATGAGCAGTTCTTC
CDR3aa: CASSDLAGSYNEQFF
d_gene: TRBD2
v_gene: TRBV9
j_gene: TRBJ2-1
abundance: NA

CDR3nt: TGTGCCAGCAGTTTCTGGGACAGGCCCAACAATGAGCAGTTCTTC
CDR3aa: CASSFWDRPNNEQFF
d_gene: TRBD1
v_gene: TRBV27
j_gene: TRBJ2-1
abundance: NA

CDR3nt: TGTGCCAGCAGTTTGGGACTAGCCGCTAGAGAGCTGTTTTTT
CDR3aa: CASSLGLAARELFF
d_gene: TRBD2
v_gene: TRBV28
j_gene: TRBJ2-2
abundance: NA

CDR3nt: TGTGCCAGCAGTTACGGGCGGGGCGGGGGCTATGGCTACACCTTC
CDR3aa: CASSYGRGGGYGYTF
d_gene: NA
v_gene: TRBV6-5
j_gene: TRBJ1-2
abundance: NA

CDR3nt: TGCGCCAGCAGCGTGCCCTCGCGGGGGGGCTCAGATACGCAGTATTTT
CDR3aa: CASSVPSRGGSDTQYF
d_gene: TRBD2
v_gene: TRBV5-1
j_gene: TRBJ2-3
abundance: NA

CDR3nt: TGTGCCAGCAGCTTGATGGGACAGGGGGTCCGACAGCCCCAGCATTTT
CDR3aa: CASSLMGQGVRQPQHF
d_gene: TRBD1
v_gene: TRBV7-8
j_gene: TRBJ1-5
abundance: NA

CDR3nt: TGCGCCAGCAGCGAGGCCCCCGGCGACTATGGCTACACCTTC
CDR3aa: CASSEAPGDYGYTF
d_gene: NA
v_gene: TRBV5-1
j_gene: TRBJ1-2
abundance: NA

CDR3nt: TGTGCCAGCAGCCCGGGACTAGCGGGATATTCTGGGGCCAACGTCCTGACTTTC
CDR3aa: CASSPGLAGYSGANVLTF
d_gene: TRBD2
v_gene: TRBV27
j_gene: TRBJ2-6
abundance: NA

CDR3nt: TGTGCCAGCAGCTTAAAGCAGAACACTGAAGCTTTCTTT
CDR3aa: CASSLKQNTEAFF
d_gene: NA
v_gene: TRBV7-7
j_gene: TRBJ1-1
abundance: NA

CDR3nt: TGTGCCAGTAGTTTGGGACAGGGCTCCTACAATGAGCAGTTCTTC
CDR3aa: CASSLGQGSYNEQFF
d_gene: TRBD1
v_gene: TRBV19
j_gene: TRBJ2-1
abundance: once

CDR3nt: TGTGCCAGCAGCGTAGCCTGGGGGGGGACTAACTATGGCTACACCTTC
CDR3aa: CASSVAWGGTNYGYTF
d_gene: NA
v_gene: TRBV9
j_gene: TRBJ1-2
abundance: NA

CDR3nt: TGTGCCAGTAGTATCGGACAGGGCAATCAGCCCCAGCATTTT
CDR3aa: CASSIGQGNQPQHF
d_gene: TRBD1
v_gene: TRBV19
j_gene: TRBJ1-5
abundance: NA

CDR3nt: TGCGCCAGCAGCTTGGGAGGGGGCTCCGGGGAGCTGTTTTTT
CDR3aa: CASSLGGGSGELFF
d_gene: TRBD1
v_gene: TRBV5-1
j_gene: TRBJ2-2
abundance: NA

CDR3nt: TGTGCCAGCAGTCCCCCGGCAGGGATGAACACTGAAGCTTTCTTT
CDR3aa: CASSPPAGMNTEAFF
d_gene: NA
v_gene: TRBV28
j_gene: TRBJ1-1
abundance: NA

CDR3nt: TGTGCCAGCAGCTCGACAGTTAACTATGGCTACACCTTC
CDR3aa: CASSSTVNYGYTF
d_gene: NA
v_gene: TRBV7-9
j_gene: TRBJ1-2
abundance: NA

CDR3nt: TGTGCCAGCAGCTTAGTCCCGGGACAGGGGGAGCAGTACTTC
CDR3aa: CASSLVPGQGEQYF
d_gene: TRBD1
v_gene: TRBV11-2
j_gene: TRBJ2-7
abundance: NA

CDR3nt: TGTGCCAGCAGCTTAGTTCCCGGGACATCCTACGAGCAGTACTTC
CDR3aa: CASSLVPGTSYEQYF
d_gene: NA
v_gene: TRBV11-1
j_gene: TRBJ2-7
abundance: NA